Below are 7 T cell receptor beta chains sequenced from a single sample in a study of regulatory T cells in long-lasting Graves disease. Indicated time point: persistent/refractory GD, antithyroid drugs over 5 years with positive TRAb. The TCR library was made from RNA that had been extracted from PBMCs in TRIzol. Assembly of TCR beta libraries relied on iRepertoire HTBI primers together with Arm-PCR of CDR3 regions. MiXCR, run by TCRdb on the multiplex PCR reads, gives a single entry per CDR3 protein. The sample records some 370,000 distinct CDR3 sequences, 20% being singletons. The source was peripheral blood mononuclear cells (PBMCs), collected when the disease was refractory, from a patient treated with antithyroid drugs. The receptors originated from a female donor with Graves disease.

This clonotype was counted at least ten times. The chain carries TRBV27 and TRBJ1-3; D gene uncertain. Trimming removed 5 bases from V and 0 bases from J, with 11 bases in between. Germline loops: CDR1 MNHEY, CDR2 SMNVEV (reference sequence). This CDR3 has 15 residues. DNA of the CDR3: TGTGCCAGCAGTCCGACGTGGAACTCTGGAAACACCATATATTTT. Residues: CASSPTWNSGNTIYF.

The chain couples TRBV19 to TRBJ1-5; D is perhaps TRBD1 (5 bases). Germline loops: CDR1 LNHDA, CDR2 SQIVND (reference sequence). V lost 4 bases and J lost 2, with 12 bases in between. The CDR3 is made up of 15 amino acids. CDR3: CASSTRGIRNQPQHF. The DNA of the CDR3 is TGTGCCAGTAGTACCCGGGGGATACGCAATCAGCCCCAGCATTTT.

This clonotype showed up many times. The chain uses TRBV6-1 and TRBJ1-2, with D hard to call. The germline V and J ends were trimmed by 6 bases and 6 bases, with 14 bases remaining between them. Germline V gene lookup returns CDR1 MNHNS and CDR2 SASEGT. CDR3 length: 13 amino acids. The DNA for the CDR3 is TGTGCCAGCAGATTGACCCTCGGGGATGGCTACACCTTC. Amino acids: CASRLTLGDGYTF.

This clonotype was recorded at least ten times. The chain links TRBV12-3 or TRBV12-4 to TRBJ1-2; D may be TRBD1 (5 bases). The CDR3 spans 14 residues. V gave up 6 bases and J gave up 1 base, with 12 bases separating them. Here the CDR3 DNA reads TGTGCCAGCAGCCTTGACAGTAGTAACTATGGCTACACCTTC. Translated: CASSLDSSNYGYTF.

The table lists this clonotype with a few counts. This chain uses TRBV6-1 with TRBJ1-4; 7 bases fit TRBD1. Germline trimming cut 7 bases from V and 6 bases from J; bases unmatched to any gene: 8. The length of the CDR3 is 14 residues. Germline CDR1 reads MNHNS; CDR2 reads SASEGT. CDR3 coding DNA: TGTGCCAGCAACCGACAGGGAGGGGATGAAAAACTGTTTTTT. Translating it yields CASNRQGGDEKLFF.

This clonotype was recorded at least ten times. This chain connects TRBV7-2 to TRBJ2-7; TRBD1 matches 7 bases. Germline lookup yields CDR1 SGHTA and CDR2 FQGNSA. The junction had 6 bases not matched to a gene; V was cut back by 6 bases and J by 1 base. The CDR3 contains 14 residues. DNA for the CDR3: TGTGCCAGCAGTCTGGCCAGGGGGTCCTACGAGCAGTACTTC. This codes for CASSLARGSYEQYF.

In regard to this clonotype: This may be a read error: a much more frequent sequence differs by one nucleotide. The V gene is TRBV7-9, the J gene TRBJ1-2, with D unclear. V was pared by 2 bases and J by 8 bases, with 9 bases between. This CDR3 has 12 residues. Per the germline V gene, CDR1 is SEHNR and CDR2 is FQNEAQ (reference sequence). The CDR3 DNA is TGTGCCAGCAGCTTATTAGGTCCCGGCTACACCTTC. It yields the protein CASSLLGPGYTF.